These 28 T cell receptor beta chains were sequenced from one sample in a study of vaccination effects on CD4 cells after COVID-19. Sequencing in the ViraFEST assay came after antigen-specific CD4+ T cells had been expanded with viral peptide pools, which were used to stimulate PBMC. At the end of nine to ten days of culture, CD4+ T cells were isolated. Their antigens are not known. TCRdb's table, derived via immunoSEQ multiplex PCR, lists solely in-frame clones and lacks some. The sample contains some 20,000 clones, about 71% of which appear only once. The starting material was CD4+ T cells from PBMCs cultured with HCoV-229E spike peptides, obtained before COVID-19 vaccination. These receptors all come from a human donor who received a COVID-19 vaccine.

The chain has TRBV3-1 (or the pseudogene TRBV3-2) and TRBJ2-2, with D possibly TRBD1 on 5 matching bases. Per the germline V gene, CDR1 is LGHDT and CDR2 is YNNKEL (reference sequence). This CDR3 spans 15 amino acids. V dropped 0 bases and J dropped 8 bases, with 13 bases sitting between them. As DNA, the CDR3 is TGTGCCAGCAGCCAAGATCATCAGGGATCGGGGGAGCTGTTTTTT. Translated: CASSQDHQGSGELFF.

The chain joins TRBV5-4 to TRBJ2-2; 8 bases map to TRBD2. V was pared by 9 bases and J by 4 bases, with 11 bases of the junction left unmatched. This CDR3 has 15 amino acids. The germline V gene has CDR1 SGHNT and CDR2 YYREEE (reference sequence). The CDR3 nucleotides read TGTGCCACCAGGGTCGGGGGGGCAGGCACCGGGGAGCTGTTTTTT. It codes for CATRVGGAGTGELFF. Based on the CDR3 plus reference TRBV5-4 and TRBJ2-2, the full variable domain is ETGVTQSPTHLIKTRGQQVTLRCSSQSGHNTVSWYQQALGQGPQFIFQYYREEENGRGNFPPRFSGLQFPNYSSELNVNALELDDSALYLCATRVGGAGTGELFFGEGSRLTVL.

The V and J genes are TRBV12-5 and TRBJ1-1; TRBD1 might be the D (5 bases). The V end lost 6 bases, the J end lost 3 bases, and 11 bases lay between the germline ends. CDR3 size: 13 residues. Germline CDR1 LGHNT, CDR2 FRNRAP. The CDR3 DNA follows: TGTGCTAGTGGGTGGGGAGGGGACACTGAAGCTTTCTTT. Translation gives CASGWGGDTEAFF.

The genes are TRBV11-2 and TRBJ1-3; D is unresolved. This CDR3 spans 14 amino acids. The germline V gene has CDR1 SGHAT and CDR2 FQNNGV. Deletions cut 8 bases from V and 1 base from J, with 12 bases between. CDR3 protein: CASRESRSGNTIYF. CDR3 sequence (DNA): TGTGCCAGCCGCGAATCCCGATCTGGAAACACCATATATTTT.

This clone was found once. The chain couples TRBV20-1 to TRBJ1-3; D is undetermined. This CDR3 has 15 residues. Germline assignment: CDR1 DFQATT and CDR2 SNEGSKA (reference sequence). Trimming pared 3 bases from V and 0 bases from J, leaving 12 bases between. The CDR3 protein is CSASGRLNSGNTIYF. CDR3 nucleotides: TGCAGTGCTAGTGGACGCTTAAACTCTGGAAACACCATATATTTT.

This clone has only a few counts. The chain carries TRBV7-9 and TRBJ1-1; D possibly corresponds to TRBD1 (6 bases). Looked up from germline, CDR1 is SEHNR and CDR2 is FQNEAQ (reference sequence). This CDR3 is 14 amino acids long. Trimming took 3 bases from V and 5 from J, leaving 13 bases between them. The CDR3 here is CASSLEGGGTEAFF. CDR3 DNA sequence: TGTGCCAGCAGCTTGGAGGGGGGAGGTACTGAAGCTTTCTTT.

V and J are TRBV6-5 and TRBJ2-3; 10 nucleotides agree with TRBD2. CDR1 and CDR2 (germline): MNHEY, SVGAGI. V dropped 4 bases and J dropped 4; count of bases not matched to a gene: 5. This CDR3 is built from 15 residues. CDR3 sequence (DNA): TGTGCCAGCAGTTCCCAGCGGGGGGGCCCAGATACGCAGTATTTT. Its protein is CASSSQRGGPDTQYF.

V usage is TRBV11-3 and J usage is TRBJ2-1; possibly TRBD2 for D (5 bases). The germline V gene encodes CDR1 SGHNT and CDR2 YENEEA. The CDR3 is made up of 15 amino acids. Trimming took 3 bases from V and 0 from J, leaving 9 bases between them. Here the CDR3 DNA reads TGTGCCAGCAGCTTTAGCGCTAGCTCCTACAATGAGCAGTTCTTC. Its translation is CASSFSASSYNEQFF. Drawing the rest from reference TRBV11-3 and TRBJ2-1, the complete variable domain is EAGVVQSPRYKIIEKKQPVAFWCNPISGHNTLYWYLQNLGQGPELLIRYENEEAVDDSQLPKDRFSAERLKGVDSTLKIQPAELGDSAVYLCASSFSASSYNEQFFGPGTRLTVL.

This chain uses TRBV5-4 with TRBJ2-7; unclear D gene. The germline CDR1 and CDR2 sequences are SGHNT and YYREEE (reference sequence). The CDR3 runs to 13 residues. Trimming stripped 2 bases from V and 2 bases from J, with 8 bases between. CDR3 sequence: CASSFLDTYEQYF. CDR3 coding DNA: TGTGCCAGCAGCTTCCTAGACACCTACGAGCAGTACTTC.

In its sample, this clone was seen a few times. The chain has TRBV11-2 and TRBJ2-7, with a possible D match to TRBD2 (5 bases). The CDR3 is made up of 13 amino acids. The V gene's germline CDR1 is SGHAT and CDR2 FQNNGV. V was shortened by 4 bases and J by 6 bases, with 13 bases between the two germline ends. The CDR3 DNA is TGTGCCAGCAGCTCAACCGAGGGTACCGAGCAGTACTTC. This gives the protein CASSSTEGTEQYF.

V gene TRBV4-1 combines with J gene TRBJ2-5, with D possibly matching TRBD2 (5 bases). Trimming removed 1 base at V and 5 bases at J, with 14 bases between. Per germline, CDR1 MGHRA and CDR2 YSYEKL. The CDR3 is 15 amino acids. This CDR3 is CASSQGASPRETQYF. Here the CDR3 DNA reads TGCGCCAGCAGCCAAGGGGCTAGCCCTAGGGAGACCCAGTACTTC.

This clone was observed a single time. CDR3 sequence: CAIGDSGANVLTF. CDR3 nucleotide sequence: TGTGCCATTGGGGACTCTGGGGCCAACGTCCTGACTTTC. V and J are TRBV3-1 (or the pseudogene TRBV3-2) and TRBJ2-6; D call uncertain. V lost 10 bases and J 0 bases, leaving 7 bases between the germline ends. The CDR3 spans 13 residues. Germline CDR1 LGHDT, CDR2 YNNKEL (reference sequence).

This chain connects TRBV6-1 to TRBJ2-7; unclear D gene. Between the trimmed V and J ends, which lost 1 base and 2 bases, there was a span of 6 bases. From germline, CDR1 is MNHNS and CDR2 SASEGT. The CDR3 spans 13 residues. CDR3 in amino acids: CASSEGLPYEQYF. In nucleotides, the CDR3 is TGTGCCAGCAGTGAAGGACTTCCCTACGAGCAGTACTTC.

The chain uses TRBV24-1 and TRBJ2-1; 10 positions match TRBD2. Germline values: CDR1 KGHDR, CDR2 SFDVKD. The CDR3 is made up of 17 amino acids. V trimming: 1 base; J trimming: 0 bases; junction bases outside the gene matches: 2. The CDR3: CATSDFTSGDSYNEQFF. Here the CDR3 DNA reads TGTGCCACCAGTGATTTTACTAGCGGGGACTCCTACAATGAGCAGTTCTTC.

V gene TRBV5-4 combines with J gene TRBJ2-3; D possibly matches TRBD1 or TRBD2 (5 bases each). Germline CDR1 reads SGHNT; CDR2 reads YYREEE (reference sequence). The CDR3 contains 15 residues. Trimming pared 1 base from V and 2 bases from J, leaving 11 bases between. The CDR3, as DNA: TGTGCCAGCAGCTTGTCTGGGGGTTTCACAGATACGCAGTATTTT. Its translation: CASSLSGGFTDTQYF.

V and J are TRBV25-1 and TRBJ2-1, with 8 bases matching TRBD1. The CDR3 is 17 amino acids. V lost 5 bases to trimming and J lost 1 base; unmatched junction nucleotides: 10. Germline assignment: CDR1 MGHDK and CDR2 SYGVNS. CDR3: CASSPRVGDRSYNEQFF. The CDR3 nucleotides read TGTGCCAGCAGTCCCCGGGTAGGGGACAGGTCCTACAATGAGCAGTTCTTC.

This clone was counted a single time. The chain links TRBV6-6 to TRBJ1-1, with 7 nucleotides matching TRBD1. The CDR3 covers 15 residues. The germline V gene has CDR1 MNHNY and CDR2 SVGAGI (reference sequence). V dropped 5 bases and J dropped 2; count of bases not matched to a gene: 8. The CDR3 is CASSRSTGSNTEAFF. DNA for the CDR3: TGTGCCAGCAGTCGATCGACAGGGTCTAACACTGAAGCTTTCTTT.

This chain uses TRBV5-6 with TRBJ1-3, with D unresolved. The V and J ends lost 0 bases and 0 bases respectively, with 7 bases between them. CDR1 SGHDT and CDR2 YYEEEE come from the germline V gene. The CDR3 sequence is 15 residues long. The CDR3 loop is CASSLGWGSGNTIYF. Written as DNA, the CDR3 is TGTGCCAGCAGCTTGGGATGGGGCTCTGGAAACACCATATATTTT.

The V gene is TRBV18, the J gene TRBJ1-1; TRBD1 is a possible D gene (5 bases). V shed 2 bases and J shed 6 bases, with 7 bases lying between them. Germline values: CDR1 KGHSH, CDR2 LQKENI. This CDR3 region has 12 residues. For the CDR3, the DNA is TGTGCCAGCTCACCAGACAGATCTGAAGCTTTCTTT. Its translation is CASSPDRSEAFF.

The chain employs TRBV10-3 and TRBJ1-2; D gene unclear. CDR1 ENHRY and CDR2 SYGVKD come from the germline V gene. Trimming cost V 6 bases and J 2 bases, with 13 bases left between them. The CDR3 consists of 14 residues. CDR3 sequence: CAIRARAENYGYTF. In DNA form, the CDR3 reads TGTGCCATCAGAGCTCGGGCGGAGAACTATGGCTACACCTTC.

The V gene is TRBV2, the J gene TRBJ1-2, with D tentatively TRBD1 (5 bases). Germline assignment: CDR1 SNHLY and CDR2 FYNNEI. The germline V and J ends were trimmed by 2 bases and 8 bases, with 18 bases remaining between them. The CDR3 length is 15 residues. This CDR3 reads CASSEIMPGPQGYTF. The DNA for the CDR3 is TGTGCCAGCAGTGAAATTATGCCGGGACCCCAAGGCTACACCTTC.

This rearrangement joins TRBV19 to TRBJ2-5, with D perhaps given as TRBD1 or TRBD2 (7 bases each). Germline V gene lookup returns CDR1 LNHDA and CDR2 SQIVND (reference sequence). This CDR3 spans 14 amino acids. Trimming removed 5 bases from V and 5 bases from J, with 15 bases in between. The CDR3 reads CASSSGGGLETQYF. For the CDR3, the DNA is TGTGCCAGTAGTTCAGGGGGGGGCTTGGAGACCCAGTACTTC. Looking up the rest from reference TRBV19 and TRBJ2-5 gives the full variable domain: DGGITQSPKYLFRKEGQNVTLSCEQNLNHDAMYWYRQDPGQGLRLIYYSQIVNDFQKGDIAEGYSVSREKKESFPLTVTSAQKNPTAFYLCASSSGGGLETQYFGPGTRLLVL.

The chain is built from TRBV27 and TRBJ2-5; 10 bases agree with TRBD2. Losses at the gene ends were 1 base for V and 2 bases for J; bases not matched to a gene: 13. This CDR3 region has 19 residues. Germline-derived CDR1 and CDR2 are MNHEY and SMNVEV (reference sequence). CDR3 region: CASSLYFAWASGGQETQYF. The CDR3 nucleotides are TGTGCCAGCAGTTTATATTTCGCTTGGGCTAGCGGGGGACAAGAGACCCAGTACTTC.

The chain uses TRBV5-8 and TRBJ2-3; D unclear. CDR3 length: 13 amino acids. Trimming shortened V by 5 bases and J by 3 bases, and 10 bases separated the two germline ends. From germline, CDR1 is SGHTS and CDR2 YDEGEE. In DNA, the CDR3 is TGTGCCAGCAGATCCCGCTTGACAGATACGCAGTATTTT. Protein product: CASRSRLTDTQYF.

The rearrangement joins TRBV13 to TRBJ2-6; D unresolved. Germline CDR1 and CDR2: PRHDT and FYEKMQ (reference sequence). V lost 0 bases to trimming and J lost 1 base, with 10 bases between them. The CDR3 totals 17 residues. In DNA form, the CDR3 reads TGTGCCAGCAGCTTAGGTGGACCTAGTTCTGGGGCCAACGTCCTGACTTTC. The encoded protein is CASSLGGPSSGANVLTF.

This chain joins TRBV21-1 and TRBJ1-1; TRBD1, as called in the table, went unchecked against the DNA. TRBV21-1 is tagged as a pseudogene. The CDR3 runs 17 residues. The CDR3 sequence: CASSKARRDRGSPEAFF. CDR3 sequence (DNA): TGTGCCAGCAGCAAAGCCAGAAGGGACAGGGGTAGTCCTGAAGCTTTCTTT.

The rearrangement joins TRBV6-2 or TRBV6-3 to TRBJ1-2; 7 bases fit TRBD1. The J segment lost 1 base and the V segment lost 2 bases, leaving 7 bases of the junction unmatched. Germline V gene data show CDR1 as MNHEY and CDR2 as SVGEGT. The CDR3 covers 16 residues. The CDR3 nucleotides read TGTGCCAGCAGTTACCCCGCAGGGGGAGGTAACTATGGCTACACCTTC. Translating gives CASSYPAGGGNYGYTF.

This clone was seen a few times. The CDR3 region has the DNA TGTGCCACCAGTGATGTCGGGGGGGGGTTCTGGAATGAGCAGTTCTTC. Amino acids: CATSDVGGGFWNEQFF. The V call is TRBV24-1, the J call TRBJ2-1; 8 nucleotides align to TRBD2. V trimming: 3 bases; J trimming: 7 bases; junction bases outside the gene matches: 10. Germline assignment: CDR1 KGHDR and CDR2 SFDVKD. The CDR3 has 16 residues.